In this sample, the clone carrying this T cell receptor (beta chain) turned up a few times. CDR3 size: 15 residues. The V end lost 1 base, the J end lost 0 bases, and 8 bases lay between the germline ends. Germline-derived CDR1 and CDR2 are SGHDT and YYEEEE. This entry comes from a study of blood T cell repertoires in COVID-19. Study-wide context: Sources were T cells, B-cell-depleted T cells, or PBMCs; the material itself was cDNA or gDNA.

This table comes from immunoSEQ multiplex PCR, and its TCRdb copy is limited to in-frame clones, with some not included. The sample yields approximately 150,000 clones, 80% to 90% seen once. This TCR was sampled from a woman older than 75 with acute or convalescent COVID-19. The sample consisted of peripheral blood. The rearrangement joins TRBV5-6 to TRBJ1-5, with D perhaps matching TRBD1 (5 bases). CDR3 protein: CASSLRGDSNQPQHF. The CDR3 DNA follows: TGTGCCAGCAGCTTGCGGGGGGATAGCAATCAGCCCCAGCATTTT.